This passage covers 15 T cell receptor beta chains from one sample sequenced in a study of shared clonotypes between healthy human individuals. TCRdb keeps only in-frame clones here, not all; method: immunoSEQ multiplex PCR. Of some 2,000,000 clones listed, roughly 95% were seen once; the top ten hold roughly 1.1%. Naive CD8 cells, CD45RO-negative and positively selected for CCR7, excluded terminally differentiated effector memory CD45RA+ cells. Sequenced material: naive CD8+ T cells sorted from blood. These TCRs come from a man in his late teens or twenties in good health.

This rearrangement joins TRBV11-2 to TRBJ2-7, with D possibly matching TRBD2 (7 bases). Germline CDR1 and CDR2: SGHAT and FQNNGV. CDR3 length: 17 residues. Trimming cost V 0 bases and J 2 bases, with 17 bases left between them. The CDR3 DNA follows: TGTGCCAGCAGCTTAGATCGGTGGGGGGGGCCCACCTACGAGCAGTACTTC. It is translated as CASSLDRWGGPTYEQYF.

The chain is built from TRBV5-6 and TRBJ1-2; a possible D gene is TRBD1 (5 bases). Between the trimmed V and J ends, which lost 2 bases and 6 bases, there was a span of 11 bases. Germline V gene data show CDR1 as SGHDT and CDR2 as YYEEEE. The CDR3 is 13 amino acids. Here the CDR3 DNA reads TGTGCCAGCAGCTTTAGAGGGGTGAATGGCTACACCTTC. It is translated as CASSFRGVNGYTF. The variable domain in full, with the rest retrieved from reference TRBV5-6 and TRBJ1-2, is DAGVTQSPTHLIKTRGQQVTLRCSPKSGHDTVSWYQQALGQGPQFIFQYYEEEERQRGNFPDRFSGHQFPNYSSELNVNALLLGDSALYLCASSFRGVNGYTFGSGTRLTVV.

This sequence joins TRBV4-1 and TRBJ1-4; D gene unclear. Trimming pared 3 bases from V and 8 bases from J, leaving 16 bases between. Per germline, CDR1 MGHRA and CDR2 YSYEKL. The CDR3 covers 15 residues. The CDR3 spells CASSQPSSGEEKLFF. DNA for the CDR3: TGCGCCAGCAGCCAGCCCTCCTCCGGGGAAGAAAAACTGTTTTTT.

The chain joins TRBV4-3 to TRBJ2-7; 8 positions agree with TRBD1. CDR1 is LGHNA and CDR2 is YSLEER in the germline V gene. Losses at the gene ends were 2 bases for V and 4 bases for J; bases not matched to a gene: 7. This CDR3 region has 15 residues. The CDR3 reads CASSQLGTGDYEQYF. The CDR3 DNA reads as TGCGCCAGCAGCCAACTTGGGACAGGAGATTACGAGCAGTACTTC.

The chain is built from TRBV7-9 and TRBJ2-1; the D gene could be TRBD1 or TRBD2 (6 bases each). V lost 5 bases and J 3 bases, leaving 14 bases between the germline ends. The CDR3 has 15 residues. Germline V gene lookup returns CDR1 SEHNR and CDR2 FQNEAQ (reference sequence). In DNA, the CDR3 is TGTGCCAGCAGCCCACCCGGGGGCCGCTACAATGAGCAGTTCTTC. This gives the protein CASSPPGGRYNEQFF. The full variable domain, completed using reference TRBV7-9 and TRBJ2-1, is DTGVSQNPRHKITKRGQNVTFRCDPISEHNRLYWYRQTLGQGPEFLTYFQNEAQLEKSRLLSDRFSAERPKGSFSTLEIQRTEQGDSAMYLCASSPPGGRYNEQFFGPGTRLTVL.

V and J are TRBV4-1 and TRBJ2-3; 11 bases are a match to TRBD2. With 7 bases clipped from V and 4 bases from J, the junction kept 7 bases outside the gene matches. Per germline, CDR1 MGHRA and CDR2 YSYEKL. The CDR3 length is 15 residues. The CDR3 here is CASTPTSGAPDTQYF. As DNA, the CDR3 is TGCGCCAGCACCCCGACTAGCGGGGCTCCAGATACGCAGTATTTT.

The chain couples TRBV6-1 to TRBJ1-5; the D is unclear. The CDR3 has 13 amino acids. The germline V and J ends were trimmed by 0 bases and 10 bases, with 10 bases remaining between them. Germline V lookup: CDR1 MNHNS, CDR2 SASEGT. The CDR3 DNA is TGTGCCAGCAGTGAAGCGCTACTCTATCCCCAGCATTTT. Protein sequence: CASSEALLYPQHF.

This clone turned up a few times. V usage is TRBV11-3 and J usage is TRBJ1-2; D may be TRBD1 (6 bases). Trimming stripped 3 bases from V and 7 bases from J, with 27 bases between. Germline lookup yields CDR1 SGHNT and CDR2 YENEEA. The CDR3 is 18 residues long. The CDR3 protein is CASSFLGQGNRSGSGYTF. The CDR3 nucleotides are TGTGCCAGCAGCTTTCTCGGGCAGGGGAATAGATCCGGTAGTGGCTACACCTTC.

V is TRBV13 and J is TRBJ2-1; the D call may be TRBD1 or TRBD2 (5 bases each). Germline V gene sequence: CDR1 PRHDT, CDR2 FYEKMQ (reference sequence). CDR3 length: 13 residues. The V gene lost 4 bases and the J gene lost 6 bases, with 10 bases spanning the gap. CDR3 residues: CASSWGGGNEQFF. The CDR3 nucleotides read TGTGCCAGCAGCTGGGGCGGAGGCAATGAGCAGTTCTTC.

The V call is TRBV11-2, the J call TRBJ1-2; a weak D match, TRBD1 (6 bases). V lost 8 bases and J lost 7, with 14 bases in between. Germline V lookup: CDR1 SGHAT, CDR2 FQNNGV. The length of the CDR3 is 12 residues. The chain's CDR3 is CASALGGLGYTF. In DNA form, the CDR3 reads TGTGCCAGCGCCTTGGGGGGGCTTGGCTACACCTTC.

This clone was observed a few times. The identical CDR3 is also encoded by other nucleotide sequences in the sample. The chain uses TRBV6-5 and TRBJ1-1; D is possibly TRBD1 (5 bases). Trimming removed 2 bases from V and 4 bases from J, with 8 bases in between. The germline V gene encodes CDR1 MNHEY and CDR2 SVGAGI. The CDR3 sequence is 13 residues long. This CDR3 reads CASSYGGGTEAFF. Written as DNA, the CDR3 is TGTGCCAGCAGTTACGGCGGGGGCACTGAAGCTTTCTTT.

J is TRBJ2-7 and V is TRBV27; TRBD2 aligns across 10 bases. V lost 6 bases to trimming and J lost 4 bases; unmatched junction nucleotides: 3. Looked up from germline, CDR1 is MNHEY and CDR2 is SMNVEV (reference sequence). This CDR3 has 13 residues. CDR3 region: CASRATSGYEQYF. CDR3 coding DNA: TGTGCCAGCAGGGCGACTAGCGGGTACGAGCAGTACTTC.

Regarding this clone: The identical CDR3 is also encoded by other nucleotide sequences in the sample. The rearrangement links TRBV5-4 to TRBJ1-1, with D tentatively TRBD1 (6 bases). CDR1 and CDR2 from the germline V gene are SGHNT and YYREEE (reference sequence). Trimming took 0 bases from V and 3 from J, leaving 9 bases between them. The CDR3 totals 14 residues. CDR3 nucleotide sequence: TGTGCCAGCAGCTTGGCGGGGGCCGACACTGAAGCTTTCTTT. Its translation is CASSLAGADTEAFF.

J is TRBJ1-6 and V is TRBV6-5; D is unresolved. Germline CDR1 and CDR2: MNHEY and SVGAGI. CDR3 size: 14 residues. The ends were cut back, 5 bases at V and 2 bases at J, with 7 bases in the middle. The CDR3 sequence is CASSPGAYNSPLHF. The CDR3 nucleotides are TGTGCCAGCAGTCCCGGGGCCTATAATTCACCCCTCCACTTT.

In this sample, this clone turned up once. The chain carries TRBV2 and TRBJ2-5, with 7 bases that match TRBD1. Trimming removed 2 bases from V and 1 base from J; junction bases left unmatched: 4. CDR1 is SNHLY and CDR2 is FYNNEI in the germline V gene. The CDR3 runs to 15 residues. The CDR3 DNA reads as TGTGCCAGCAGTGAAATGGGACAGAGCCAAGAGACCCAGTACTTC. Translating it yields CASSEMGQSQETQYF.